This T cell receptor beta chain emerged from a study of cytomegalovirus exposure and HLA in healthy donors. 13 Jbeta primers and 60 Vbeta primers were used for the PCR. Authors' methods: In a later analysis, the count reached 82 million or so unique TCR beta chains, with roughly 11 million shared. TCRdb's copy holds only in-frame clones and misses some; the assay was immunoSEQ multiplex PCR. The DNA was the basis for D and trimming; V, J and clone size are from that table. This sample yields some 200,000 clones, of which around 74% are seen a single time; around 1.4% belongs to the top ten. Trimming took 5 bases from V and 5 from J; bases not matched to a gene: 12. Germline V CDR1 and CDR2: SGHRS, YFSETQ. The CDR3 contains 16 residues.

This receptor was taken from a girl under 18 in good health and CMV-seropositive. The sequenced material came from PBMCs. The rearrangement uses TRBV5-1 and TRBJ2-1; the match to TRBD2 covers 8 bases. The CDR3 sequence is CASSFSGGPSDNEQFF. The DNA of the CDR3 is TGCGCCAGCAGTTTCTCGGGGGGGCCTTCGGACAATGAGCAGTTCTTC. Using reference TRBV5-1 and TRBJ2-1 for the parts outside the CDR3, the full variable domain is KAGVTQTPRYLIKTRGQQVTLSCSPISGHRSVSWYQQTPGQGLQFLFEYFSETQRNKGNFPGRFSGRQFSNSRSEMNVSTLELGDSALYLCASSFSGGPSDNEQFFGPGTRLTVL.